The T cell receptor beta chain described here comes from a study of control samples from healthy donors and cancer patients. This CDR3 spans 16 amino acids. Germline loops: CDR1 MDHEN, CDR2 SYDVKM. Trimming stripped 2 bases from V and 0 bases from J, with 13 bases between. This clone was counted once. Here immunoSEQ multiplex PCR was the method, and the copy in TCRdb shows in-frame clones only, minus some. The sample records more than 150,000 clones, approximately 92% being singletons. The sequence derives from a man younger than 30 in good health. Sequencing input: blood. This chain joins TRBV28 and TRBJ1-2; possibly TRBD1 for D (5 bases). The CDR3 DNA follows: TGTGCCAGCAGTTTAACCAGGGTACTCCCTAACTATGGCTACACCTTC. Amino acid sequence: CASSLTRVLPNYGYTF.